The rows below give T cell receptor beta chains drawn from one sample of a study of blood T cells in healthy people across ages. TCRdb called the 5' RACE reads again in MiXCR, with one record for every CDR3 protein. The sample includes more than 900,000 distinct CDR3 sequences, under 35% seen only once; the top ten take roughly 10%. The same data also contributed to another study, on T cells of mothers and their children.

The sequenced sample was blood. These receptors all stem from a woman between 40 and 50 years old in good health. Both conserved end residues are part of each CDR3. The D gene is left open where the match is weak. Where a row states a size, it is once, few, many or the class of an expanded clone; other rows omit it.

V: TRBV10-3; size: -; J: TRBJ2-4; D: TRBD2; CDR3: CAISYSGTSGGAGKNIQYF; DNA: TGTGCCATCAGTTACTCCGGGACTAGCGGGGGGGCCGGCAAAAACATTCAGTACTTC
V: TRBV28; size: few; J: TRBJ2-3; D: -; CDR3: CASIPLQRAGTDTQYF; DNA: TGTGCCAGCATCCCCCTGCAGAGGGCGGGCACAGATACGCAGTATTTT
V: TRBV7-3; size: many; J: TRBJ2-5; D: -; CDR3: CASSSGGGGETQYF; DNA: TGTGCCAGCAGCTCCGGGGGCGGGGGTGAGACCCAGTACTTC
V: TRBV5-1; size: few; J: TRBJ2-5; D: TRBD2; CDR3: CASSVSSGGMRETQYF; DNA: TGCGCCAGCAGCGTGTCTAGCGGGGGAATGAGAGAGACCCAGTACTTC
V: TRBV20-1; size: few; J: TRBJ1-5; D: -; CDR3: CSAMGRVSNQPQHF; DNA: TGCAGTGCAATGGGAAGGGTCAGCAATCAGCCCCAGCATTTT
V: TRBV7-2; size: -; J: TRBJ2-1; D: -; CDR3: CASSFGVGSEQFF; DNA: TGTGCCAGCAGCTTTGGGGTGGGGAGTGAGCAGTTCTTC
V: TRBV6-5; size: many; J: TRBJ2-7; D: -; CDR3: CASTLGGEQYF; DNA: TGTGCCAGCACCCTGGGGGGTGAGCAGTACTTC
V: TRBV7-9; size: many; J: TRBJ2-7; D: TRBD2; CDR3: CASSRTSETYEQYF; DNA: TGTGCCAGCAGCCGGACTAGCGAGACCTACGAGCAGTACTTC
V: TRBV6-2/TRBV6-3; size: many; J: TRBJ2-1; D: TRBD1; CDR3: CASRDRNYNEQFF; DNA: TGTGCCAGCAGGGACAGGAATTACAATGAGCAGTTCTTC
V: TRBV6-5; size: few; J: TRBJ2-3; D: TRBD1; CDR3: CASSYGQGGTDTQYF; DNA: TGTGCCAGCAGTTACGGACAGGGGGGCACAGATACGCAGTATTTT
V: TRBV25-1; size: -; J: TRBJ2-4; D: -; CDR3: CTSSEMVSGGGKNIQYF; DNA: TGTACCAGCAGTGAAATGGTGTCAGGGGGGGGCAAAAACATTCAGTACTTC
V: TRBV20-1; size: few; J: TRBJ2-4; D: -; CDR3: CSARMLAKNIQYF; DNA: TGCAGTGCCCGGATGCTAGCCAAAAACATTCAGTACTTC
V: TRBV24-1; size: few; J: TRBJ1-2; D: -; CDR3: CATSDSTVGGYTF; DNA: TGTGCCACCAGTGATTCGACAGTGGGGGGCTACACCTTC
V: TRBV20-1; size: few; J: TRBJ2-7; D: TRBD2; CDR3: CSAAGTSGGYEQYF; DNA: TGCAGTGCTGCCGGGACTAGCGGGGGTTACGAGCAGTACTTC
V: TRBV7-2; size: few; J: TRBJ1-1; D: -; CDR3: CASRFSRGRGTEAFF; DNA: TGTGCCAGCAGGTTTAGCCGGGGGCGCGGGACTGAAGCTTTCTTT
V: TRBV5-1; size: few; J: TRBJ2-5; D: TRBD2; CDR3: CASGSGGDPGTQYF; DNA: TGCGCTTCGGGCAGCGGGGGGGACCCTGGAACCCAGTACTTC
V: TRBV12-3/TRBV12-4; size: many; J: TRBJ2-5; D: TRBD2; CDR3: CASSPRLAGGPEKTQYF; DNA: TGTGCCAGCAGTCCCAGACTAGCGGGGGGTCCCGAGAAGACCCAGTACTTC
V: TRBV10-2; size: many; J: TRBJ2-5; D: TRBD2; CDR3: CASSATSDQETQYF; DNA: TGCGCCAGCAGCGCCACTAGCGACCAAGAGACCCAGTACTTC
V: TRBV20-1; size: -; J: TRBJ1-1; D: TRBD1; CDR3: CSAARTGEAFF; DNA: TGCAGTGCTGCCAGGACAGGGGAAGCTTTCTTT
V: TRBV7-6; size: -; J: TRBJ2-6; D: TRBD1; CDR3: CASSSEPGTDDSGANVLTF; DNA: TGTGCCAGCAGCTCCGAGCCGGGGACAGACGACTCTGGGGCCAACGTCCTGACTTTC
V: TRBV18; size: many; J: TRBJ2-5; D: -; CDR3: CASSSGTRETQYF; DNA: TGTGCCAGCTCCTCAGGGACACGGGAGACCCAGTACTTC
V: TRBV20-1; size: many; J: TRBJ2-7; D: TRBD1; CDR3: CSAREDRGEQYF; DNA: TGCAGTGCTAGAGAGGACAGGGGAGAGCAGTACTTC
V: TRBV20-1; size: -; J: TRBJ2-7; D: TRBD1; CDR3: CSAVKTGSYEQYF; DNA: TGCAGTGCAGTGAAGACAGGGTCCTACGAGCAGTACTTC
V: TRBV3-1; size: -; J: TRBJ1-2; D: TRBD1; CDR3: CASSQDRGLANYGYTF; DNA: TGTGCCAGCAGCCAGGACAGGGGGCTAGCTAACTATGGCTACACCTTC
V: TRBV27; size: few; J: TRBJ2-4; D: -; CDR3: CASSFQNGGHKNIQYF; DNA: TGTGCCAGCAGTTTCCAAAATGGGGGGCACAAAAACATTCAGTACTTC
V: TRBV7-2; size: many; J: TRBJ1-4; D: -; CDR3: CASSRSVGATNEKLFF; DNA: TGTGCCAGCAGCCGATCCGTGGGAGCAACTAATGAAAAACTGTTTTTT
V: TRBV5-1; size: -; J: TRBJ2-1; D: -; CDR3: CASSSTVTLYNEQFF; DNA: TGCGCCAGCAGCTCGACAGTGACCCTCTACAATGAGCAGTTCTTC
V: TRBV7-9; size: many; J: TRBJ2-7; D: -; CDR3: CASSQQLRDGKPYEQYF; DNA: TGTGCCAGCAGCCAACAACTCCGGGACGGAAAACCCTACGAGCAGTACTTC
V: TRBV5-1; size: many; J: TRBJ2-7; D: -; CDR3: CASSLGRQADYEQYF; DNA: TGCGCCAGCAGCTTGGGCCGACAGGCCGACTACGAGCAGTACTTC
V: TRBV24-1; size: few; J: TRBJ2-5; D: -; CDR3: CATSDSQAGRETQYF; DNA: TGTGCCACCAGTGATTCCCAGGCGGGCCGAGAGACCCAGTACTTC
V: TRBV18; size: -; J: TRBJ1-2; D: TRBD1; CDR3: CASSLQRQGADLYGYTF; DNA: TGTGCCAGCTCACTCCAGCGACAGGGGGCGGATTTATATGGCTACACCTTC
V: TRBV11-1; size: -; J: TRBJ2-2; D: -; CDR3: CASSLAGGELFF; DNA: TGTGCCAGCAGCTTAGCAGGCGGGGAGCTGTTTTTT
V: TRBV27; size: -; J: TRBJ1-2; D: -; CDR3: CASSFQDGYDYTF; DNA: TGTGCCAGCAGTTTCCAGGACGGCTATGACTACACCTTC
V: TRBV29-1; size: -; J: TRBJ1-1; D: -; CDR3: CSAGKGGHPEAFF; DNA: TGCAGCGCTGGAAAGGGGGGCCACCCTGAAGCTTTCTTT
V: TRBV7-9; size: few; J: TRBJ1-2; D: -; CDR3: CASRPIYYGYTF; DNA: TGTGCCAGCAGGCCCATCTACTATGGCTACACCTTC
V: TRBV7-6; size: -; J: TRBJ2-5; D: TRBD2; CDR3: CASSAGGTAHKETQYF; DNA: TGTGCCAGCAGCGCGGGAGGGACAGCGCACAAAGAGACCCAGTACTTC
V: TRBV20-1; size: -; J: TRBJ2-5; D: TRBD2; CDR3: CSASIAGMETQYF; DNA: TGCAGTGCCAGCATAGCGGGAATGGAGACCCAGTACTTC
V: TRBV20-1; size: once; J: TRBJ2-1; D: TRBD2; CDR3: CSARGLAGVSYNEQFF; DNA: TGCAGTGCGCGGGGGTTAGCGGGGGTCTCCTACAATGAGCAGTTCTTC
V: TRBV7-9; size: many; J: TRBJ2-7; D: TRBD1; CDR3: CASSLPGQTGYEQYF; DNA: TGTGCCAGCAGCTTACCGGGACAGACCGGTTACGAGCAGTACTTC
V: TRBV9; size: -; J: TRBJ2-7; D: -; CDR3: CASSPSPKQGTYEQYF; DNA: TGTGCCAGCAGCCCTAGCCCTAAGCAGGGAACCTACGAGCAGTACTTC
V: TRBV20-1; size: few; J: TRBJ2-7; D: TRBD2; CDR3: CSASTSGILYEQYF; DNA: TGCAGTGCCAGTACTAGCGGAATACTCTACGAGCAGTACTTC
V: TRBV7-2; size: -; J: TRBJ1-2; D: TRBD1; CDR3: CASSSAGTEANYGYTF; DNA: TGTGCCAGCAGCTCGGCGGGGACAGAAGCTAACTATGGCTACACCTTC
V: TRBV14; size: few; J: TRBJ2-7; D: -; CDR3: CASSQDPGVSYEQYF; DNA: TGTGCCAGCAGCCAAGATCCGGGGGTCTCCTACGAGCAGTACTTC
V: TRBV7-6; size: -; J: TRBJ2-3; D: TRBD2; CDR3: CASKQRGETDTQYF; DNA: TGTGCCAGCAAGCAGCGGGGGGAAACAGATACGCAGTATTTT
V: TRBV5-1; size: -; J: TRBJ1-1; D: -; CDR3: CASRDARGNTEAFF; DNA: TGCGCCAGCAGGGACGCCAGGGGGAACACTGAAGCTTTCTTT
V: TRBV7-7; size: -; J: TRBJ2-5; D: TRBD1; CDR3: CASSLERGLWETQYF; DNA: TGTGCTAGCAGCTTAGAGAGGGGGCTCTGGGAGACCCAGTACTTC
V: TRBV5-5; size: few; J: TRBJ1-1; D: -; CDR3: CASSLADSLGDTEAFF; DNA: TGTGCCAGCAGCTTGGCAGATTCTCTCGGAGACACTGAAGCTTTCTTT
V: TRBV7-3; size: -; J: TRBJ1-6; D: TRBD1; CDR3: CASSFDRGTPLHF; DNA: TGTGCCAGCAGCTTCGACAGGGGAACACCCCTCCACTTT
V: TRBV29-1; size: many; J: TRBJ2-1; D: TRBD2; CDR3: CSVEEWTSGGENYNEQFF; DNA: TGCAGCGTTGAAGAATGGACTAGCGGGGGGGAAAACTACAATGAGCAGTTCTTC
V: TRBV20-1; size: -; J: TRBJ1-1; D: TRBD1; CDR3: CSAFTGQMNTEAFF; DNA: TGCAGTGCTTTTACGGGACAGATGAACACTGAAGCTTTCTTT
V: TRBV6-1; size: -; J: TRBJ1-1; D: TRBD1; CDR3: CASSRQGRAEAFF; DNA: TGTGCCAGCAGTCGACAGGGGAGGGCTGAAGCTTTCTTT
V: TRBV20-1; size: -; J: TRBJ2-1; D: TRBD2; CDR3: CSARGGAGNEQFF; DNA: TGCAGTGCCCGGGGGGGGGCCGGCAATGAGCAGTTCTTC
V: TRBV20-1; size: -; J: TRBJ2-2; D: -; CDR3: CSARPRDINTGELFF; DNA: TGCAGTGCTAGACCCCGGGACATCAACACCGGGGAGCTGTTTTTT